The present T cell receptor beta chain was sequenced within a study of blood T cell repertoires in COVID-19. Overall study context: The United States, Italy and Spain provided the acute and convalescent COVID-19 samples. The cDNA or gDNA used as material had been derived from T cells, B-cell-depleted T cells, or PBMCs.

Germline assignment: CDR1 SGHTA and CDR2 FQGTGA. J was trimmed by 4 bases and V by 5 bases; bases with no gene match: 3. The CDR3 contains 15 residues. Profiling relied on immunoSEQ multiplex PCR, and the TCRdb table lists in-frame clones only, not all of them. This table has fewer than 250,000 clones, under 90% appearing once. Sequenced input: PBMCs or T cells enriched from blood (not recorded which). This chain links TRBV7-3 with TRBJ2-3; 13 bases match TRBD2. This TCR derives from a man in his sixties who had recovered from COVID-19. DNA for the CDR3: TGTGCCAGCAGCCTAGGACTAGCGGGGGCAGATACGCAGTATTTT. It codes for CASSLGLAGADTQYF.